The entry that follows covers one T cell receptor beta chain sequence. By its share of the sample, this clonotype is medium-sized (0.01 to 0.1%). What this receptor recognizes is not known. Base quality data are lacking; no much larger clone is found one base away. Since it is a stray read in a library aimed at alpha chains, this beta chain has a size that is not meaningful. The sample's time point label, in plain terms: sample taken at primary tumor resection. Donors were 72 patients with early-stage, untreated non-small cell lung cancer from the lung TRACERx cohort. TCR sequencing used whole RNA extracted from tumor and nontumor lung tissue, or from cryopreserved PBMC samples, without cell sorting. Only patients with enough RNA available from two or more tumor regions were chosen for TCR sequencing. Before being selected, tumor and adjacent nontumor lung specimens were reviewed by a lung pathologist.

Libraries were built with 5' RACE. Reads for this sample came from a NextSeq 500. To allow correction of PCR and sequencing errors, the TCR library protocol tagged every TCR cDNA molecule with a unique molecular identifier. Under the source paper's analysis protocol: TCR identification, UMI-based error correction and CDR3 extraction were performed with Decombinator tools. TCRs above a frequency of 2 per 1,000, corresponding to the top 1% of the tumor frequency distribution, were defined as expanded. Expanded tumor TCRs were classed as regional if statistically deemed absent (corrected P<0.05) from at least one tumor region, otherwise ubiquitous. Renyi diversity was calculated using the R vegan package after each repertoire was subsampled 100 times to 5,000 TCRs. To build CDR3 similarity networks, amino acid triplet string-kernel similarity was used, and CDR3s were connected when their pairwise similarity was above 0.82. TCRdb redid the processing of the public reads, applying fastp at Q25 and MiXCR, and retained in-frame beta chains. Rows matching on CDR3 protein sequence are summarized as one entry with the most common DNA and genes. The V and J calls were determined by TCRdb, not by the authors. The sample records more than 1,000 distinct CDR3 sequences, around 14% of which are singletons. Roughly 18% of the sample goes to the ten largest clones.

The sample belongs to a study of spatial heterogeneity in lung cancer (dated by TCRdb to between 2018 and 2020). At the level of the whole study: Beta-chain transcripts were consistently detected in greater numbers than alpha-chain transcripts, which likely reflects a higher abundance of beta-chain transcripts. TCR transcript counts in tumor regions correlated strongly with a T cell transcriptional module score from matched bulk RNA-seq. In the raw uncorrected reads, each unique combination of TCR and UMI appeared more than ten times on average. The study quantitatively compared TCR alpha and beta repertoires across multiple tumor regions, matched nontumor lung and blood in non-small cell lung cancer. The study linked features of the TCR repertoire to counts of nonsynonymous mutations, which were determined by whole-exome sequencing of tumor tissue. At surgery, roughly 220 tumor regions, fewer than 85 matched nontumor lung samples and 56 PBMC samples were TCR-sequenced for both alpha and beta chains.

Beyond this particular receptor, the publication reports: Confirming at a functional level the hypothesis that regional TCRs recognize regional mutations was considered to require additional single-cell paired TCR alpha and beta sequencing. Counts of ubiquitous and regional expanded TCRs were found to correlate with counts of ubiquitous and regional nonsynonymous mutations, respectively. The number of expanded intratumoral alpha and beta TCRs correlated with the tumor nonsynonymous mutation count. Estimated TCR-seq coverage of tumor T cells was only around 7.1% for alpha chains and 12% to 15% for beta chains.

The clonotype was recovered from a male donor with early-stage non-small cell lung cancer. This specimen was lung tumor tissue, taken at surgery.

The nucleotides read TGTGCCAGCAGCTTAGTCGGGGGGACCGACAATGAGCAGTTCTTC. The encoded protein is CASSLVGGTDNEQFF. The V gene is TRBV11-2 and the J gene is TRBJ2-1; the junction holds 7 bases that match TRBD2. Here V drops 1 base and J drops 5 bases, and the junction holds 5 bases not matched to any gene. The germline V gene provides CDR1 SGHAT and CDR2 FQNNGV. From cysteine to phenylalanine, the CDR3 is 15 amino acids long. Just CDR3 DNA is preserved here, 45 bases in frame from base 1.